This T cell receptor (beta chain) was captured by sequencing in a study of beta chain features in type 1 diabetes. Details on this clone: Its antigen is unknown.

Reverse transcription of all isolated RNA meant that expressed TCRB transcripts were sequenced. Using immunoSEQ multiplex PCR, the repertoire was profiled, and TCRdb retains in-frame clones only, with some absent. The data show 300,000 to 350,000 clones, about 13% seen once. General study results and limits: Type 1 diabetes patients had TCRB CDR3s that were shorter (moderately but significantly so) in all four CD4+ subsets. Here, the possible influence of HLA type (on TCRB rearrangement) remained unresolved.

Naive, central memory, regulatory and stem cell-like memory cells within the CD4+ compartment were sorted using CD45RO/CCR7/CD25/CD127/CD95/CD27. The specimen was naive CD4+ T cells from blood. The sequence was collected from a woman between 18 and 30 years old with type 1 diabetes.

The CDR3 DNA is TGTGCCTTCCGGGACAGGGGTTTCGGAAACACCATATATTTT. It is translated as CAFRDRGFGNTIYF. The rearrangement uses TRBV30 and TRBJ1-3, with 10 bases identical to TRBD1. The CDR3 consists of 14 residues. Trimming cost V 7 bases and J 4 bases; bases outside gene matches: 7. Germline assignment: CDR1 GTSNPN and CDR2 SVGIG (reference sequence).